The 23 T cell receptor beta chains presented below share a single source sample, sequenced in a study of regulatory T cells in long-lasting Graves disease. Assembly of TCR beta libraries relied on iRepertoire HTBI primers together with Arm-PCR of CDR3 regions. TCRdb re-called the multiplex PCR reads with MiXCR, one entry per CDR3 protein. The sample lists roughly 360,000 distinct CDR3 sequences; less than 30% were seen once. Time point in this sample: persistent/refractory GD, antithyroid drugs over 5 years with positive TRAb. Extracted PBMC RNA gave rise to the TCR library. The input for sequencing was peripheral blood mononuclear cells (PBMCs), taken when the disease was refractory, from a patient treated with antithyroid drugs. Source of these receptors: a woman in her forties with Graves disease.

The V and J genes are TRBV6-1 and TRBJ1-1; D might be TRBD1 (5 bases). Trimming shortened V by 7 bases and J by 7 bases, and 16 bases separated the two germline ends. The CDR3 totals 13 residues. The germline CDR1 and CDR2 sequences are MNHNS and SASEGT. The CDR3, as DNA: TGTGCCAGCATAGCCGGGACCTTGGGTGAAGCTTTCTTT. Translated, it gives CASIAGTLGEAFF.

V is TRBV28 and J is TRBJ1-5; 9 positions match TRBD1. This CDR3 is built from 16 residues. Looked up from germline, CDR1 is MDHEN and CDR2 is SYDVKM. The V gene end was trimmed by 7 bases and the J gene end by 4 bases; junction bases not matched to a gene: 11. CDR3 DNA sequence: TGTGCCAGCACCAGACCCCCGGGACAGGGAAATCAGCCCCAGCATTTT. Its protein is CASTRPPGQGNQPQHF.

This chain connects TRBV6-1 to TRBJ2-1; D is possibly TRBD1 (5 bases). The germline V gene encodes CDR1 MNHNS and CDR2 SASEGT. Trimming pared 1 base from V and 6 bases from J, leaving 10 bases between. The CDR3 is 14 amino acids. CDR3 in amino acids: CASSEDPDSNEQFF. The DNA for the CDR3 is TGTGCCAGCAGTGAAGACCCCGACAGCAATGAGCAGTTCTTC.

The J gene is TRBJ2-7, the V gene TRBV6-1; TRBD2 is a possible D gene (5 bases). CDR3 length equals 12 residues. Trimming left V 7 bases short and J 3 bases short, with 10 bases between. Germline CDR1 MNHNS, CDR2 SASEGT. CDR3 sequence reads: CASTGGRYEQYF. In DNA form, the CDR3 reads TGTGCCAGCACTGGAGGCCGCTACGAGCAGTACTTC.

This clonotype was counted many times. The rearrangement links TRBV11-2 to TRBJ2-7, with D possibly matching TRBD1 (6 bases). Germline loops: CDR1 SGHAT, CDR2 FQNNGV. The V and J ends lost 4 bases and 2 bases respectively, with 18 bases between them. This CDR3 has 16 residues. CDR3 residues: CASSSVFRDTTYEQYF. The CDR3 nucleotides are TGTGCCAGCAGCTCGGTATTCCGGGACACCACCTACGAGCAGTACTTC.

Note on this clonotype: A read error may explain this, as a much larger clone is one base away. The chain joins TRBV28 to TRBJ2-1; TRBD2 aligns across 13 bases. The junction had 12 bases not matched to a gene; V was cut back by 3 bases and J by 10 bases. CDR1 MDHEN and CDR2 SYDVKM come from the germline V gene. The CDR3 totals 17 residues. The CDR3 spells CASSLVSGGLAGNEQFF. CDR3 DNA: TGTGCCAGCAGTTTGGTATCGGGGGGACTAGCGGGAAACGAGCAGTTCTTC.

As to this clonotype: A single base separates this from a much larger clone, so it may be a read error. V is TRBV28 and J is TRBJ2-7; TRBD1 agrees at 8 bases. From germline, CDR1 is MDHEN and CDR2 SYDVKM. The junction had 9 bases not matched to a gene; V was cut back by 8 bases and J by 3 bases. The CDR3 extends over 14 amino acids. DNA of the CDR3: TGTGCCAGCGGTGTGCGACAGGGGCTCTACGAGCAGTACTTC. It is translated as CASGVRQGLYEQYF.

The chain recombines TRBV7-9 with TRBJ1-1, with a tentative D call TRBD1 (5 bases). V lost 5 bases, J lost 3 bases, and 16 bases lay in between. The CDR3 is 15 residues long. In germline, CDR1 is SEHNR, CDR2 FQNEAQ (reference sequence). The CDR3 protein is CASSLPGGGHTEAFF. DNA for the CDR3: TGTGCCAGCAGCCTCCCCGGCGGGGGACACACTGAAGCTTTCTTT.

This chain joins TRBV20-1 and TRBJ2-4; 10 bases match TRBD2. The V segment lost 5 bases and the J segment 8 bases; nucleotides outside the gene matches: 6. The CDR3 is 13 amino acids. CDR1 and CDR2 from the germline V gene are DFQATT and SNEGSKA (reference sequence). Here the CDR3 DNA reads TGCAGTGCTCGCCCTAGCGGGAGCGACATTCAGTACTTC. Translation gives CSARPSGSDIQYF.

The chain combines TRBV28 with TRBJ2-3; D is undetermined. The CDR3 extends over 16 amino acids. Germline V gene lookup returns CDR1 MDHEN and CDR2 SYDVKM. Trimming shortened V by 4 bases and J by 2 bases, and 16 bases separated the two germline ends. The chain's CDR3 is CASSSVWLNPTDTQYF. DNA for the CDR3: TGTGCCAGCAGTTCCGTATGGTTAAACCCCACAGATACGCAGTATTTT.

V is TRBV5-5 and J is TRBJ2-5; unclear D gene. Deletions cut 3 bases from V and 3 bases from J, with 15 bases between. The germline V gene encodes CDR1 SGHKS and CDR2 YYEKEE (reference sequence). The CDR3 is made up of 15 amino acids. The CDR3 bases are TGTGCCAGCAGCTGGGCCCTGGCGCTTAAAGAGACCCAGTACTTC. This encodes CASSWALALKETQYF.

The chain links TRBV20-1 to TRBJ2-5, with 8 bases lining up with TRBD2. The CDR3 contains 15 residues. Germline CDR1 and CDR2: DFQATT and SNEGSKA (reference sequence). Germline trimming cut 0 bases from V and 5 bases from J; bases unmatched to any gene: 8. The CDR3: CSARDLSGSGETQYF. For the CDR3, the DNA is TGCAGTGCTAGAGATCTAAGCGGGAGCGGGGAGACCCAGTACTTC.

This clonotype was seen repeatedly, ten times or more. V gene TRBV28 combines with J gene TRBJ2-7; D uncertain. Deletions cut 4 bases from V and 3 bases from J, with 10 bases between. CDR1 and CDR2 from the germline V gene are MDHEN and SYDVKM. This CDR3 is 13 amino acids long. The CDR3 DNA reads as TGTGCCAGCAGTTCCACTGCCGACTACGAGCAGTACTTC. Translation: CASSSTADYEQYF.

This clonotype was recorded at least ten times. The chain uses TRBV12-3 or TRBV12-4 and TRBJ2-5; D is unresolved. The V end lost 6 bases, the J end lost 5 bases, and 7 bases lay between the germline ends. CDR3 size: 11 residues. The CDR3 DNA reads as TGTGCCAGCAGGGGATTTGAGACCCAGTACTTC. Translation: CASRGFETQYF.

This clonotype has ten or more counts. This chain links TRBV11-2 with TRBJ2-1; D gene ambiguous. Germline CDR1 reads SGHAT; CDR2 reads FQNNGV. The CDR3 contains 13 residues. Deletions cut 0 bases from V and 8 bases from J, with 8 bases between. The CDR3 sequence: CASSLEPPYEQFF. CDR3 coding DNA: TGTGCCAGCAGCTTAGAGCCACCATATGAGCAGTTCTTC. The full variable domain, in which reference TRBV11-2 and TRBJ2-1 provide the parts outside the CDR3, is EAGVAQSPRYKIIEKRQSVAFWCNPISGHATLYWYQQILGQGPKLLIQFQNNGVVDDSQLPKDRFSAERLKGVDSTLKIQPAKLEDSAVYLCASSLEPPYEQFFGPGTRLTVL.

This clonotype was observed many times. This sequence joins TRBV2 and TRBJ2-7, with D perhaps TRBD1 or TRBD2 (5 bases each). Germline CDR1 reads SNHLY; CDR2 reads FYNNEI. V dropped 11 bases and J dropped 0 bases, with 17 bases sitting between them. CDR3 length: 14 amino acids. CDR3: CACVTWDASYEQYF. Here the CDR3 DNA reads TGTGCCTGCGTCACCTGGGACGCCTCCTACGAGCAGTACTTC.

CDR3 loop: CASSYDRGTGELFF. The CDR3, as DNA: TGTGCCAGCAGTTACGACCGAGGCACCGGGGAGCTGTTTTTT. The chain uses TRBV6-5 and TRBJ2-2; unclear D gene. Germline CDR1 is MNHEY and CDR2 is SVGAGI. CDR3 length equals 14 residues. V was trimmed by 2 bases and J by 4 bases, leaving 8 bases between them.

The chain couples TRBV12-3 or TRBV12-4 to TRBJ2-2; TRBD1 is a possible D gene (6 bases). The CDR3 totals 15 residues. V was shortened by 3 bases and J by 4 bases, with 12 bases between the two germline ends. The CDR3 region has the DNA TGTGCCAGCAGTTTTGGGCAGGGGAGCACCGGGGAGCTGTTTTTT. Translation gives CASSFGQGSTGELFF.

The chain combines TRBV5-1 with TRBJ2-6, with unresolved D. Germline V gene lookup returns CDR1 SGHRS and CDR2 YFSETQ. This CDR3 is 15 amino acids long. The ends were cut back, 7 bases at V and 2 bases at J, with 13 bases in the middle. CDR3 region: CASSSWEPGANVLTF. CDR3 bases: TGCGCCAGCTCCTCTTGGGAACCTGGGGCCAACGTCCTGACTTTC.

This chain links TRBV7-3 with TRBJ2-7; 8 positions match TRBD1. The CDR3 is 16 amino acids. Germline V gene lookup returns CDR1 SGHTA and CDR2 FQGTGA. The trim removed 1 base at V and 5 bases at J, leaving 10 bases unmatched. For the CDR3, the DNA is TGTGCCAGCAGCTTAAGCCCGACAGGGGCGTACCACGAGCAGTACTTC. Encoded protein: CASSLSPTGAYHEQYF. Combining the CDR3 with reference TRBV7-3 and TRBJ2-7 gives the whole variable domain GAGVSQTPSNKVTEKGKYVELRCDPISGHTALYWYRQSLGQGPEFLIYFQGTGAADDSGLPNDRFFAVRPEGSVSTLKIQRTERGDSAVYLCASSLSPTGAYHEQYFGPGTRLTVT.

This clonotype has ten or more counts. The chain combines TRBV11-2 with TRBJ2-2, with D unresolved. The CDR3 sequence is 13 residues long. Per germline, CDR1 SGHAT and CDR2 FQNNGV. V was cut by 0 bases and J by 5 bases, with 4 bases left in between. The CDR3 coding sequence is TGTGCCAGCAGCTTAGATCAAACCGGGGAGCTGTTTTTT. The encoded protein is CASSLDQTGELFF.

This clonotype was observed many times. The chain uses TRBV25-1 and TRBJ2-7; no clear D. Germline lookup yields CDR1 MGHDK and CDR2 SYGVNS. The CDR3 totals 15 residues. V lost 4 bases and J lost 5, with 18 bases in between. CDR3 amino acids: CASSGARIGLNEQYF. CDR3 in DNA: TGTGCCAGCAGTGGGGCACGTATAGGGCTCAACGAGCAGTACTTC.

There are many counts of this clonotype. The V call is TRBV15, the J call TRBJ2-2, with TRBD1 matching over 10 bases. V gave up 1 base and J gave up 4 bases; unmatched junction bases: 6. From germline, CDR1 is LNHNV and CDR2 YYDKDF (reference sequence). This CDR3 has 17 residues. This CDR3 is CATSRVRDRGGTGELFF. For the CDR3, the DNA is TGTGCCACCAGCAGAGTGAGGGACAGGGGAGGCACCGGGGAGCTGTTTTTT.